What follows are 5 T cell receptor beta chains derived from one specimen sequenced in a study of graft-versus-host responses after intestinal transplantation. Assay used: immunoSEQ multiplex PCR; TCRdb lists only in-frame clones, some missing. The data hold about 100,000 clones, with roughly 91% observed a single time. These receptors are not linked to any known antigen. The material sequenced was unstimulated CD4+ T cells sorted from spleen or lymph node cells, taken before transplant. The source of these receptors is a human donor who was the organ donor for an intestinal transplant.

This chain links TRBV6-6 with TRBJ1-5; TRBD1 aligns across 9 bases. Losses at the gene ends were 7 bases for V and 7 bases for J; bases not matched to a gene: 8. This CDR3 is 14 amino acids long. The germline CDR1 and CDR2 sequences are MNHNY and SVGAGI (reference sequence). For the CDR3, the DNA is TGTGCCAGCATTAAACAGGGGGCACGCCAGCCCCAGCATTTT. Amino acids: CASIKQGARQPQHF.

The gene calls are TRBV4-3 and TRBJ2-1; TRBD2 is a possible D gene (6 bases). The CDR3 runs 13 residues. V lost 0 bases and J 12 bases, leaving 12 bases between the germline ends. Germline assignment: CDR1 LGHNA and CDR2 YSLEER. In DNA form, the CDR3 reads TGCGCCAGCAGCCAAGACTTCGGGAGTAGGCAGTTCTTC. Translating gives CASSQDFGSRQFF.

The chain links TRBV7-3 to TRBJ1-5; TRBD1 aligns across 12 bases. This CDR3 spans 16 amino acids. After removal of 5 bases from V and 6 bases from J, the junction contained 8 bases not matched to a gene. Germline assignment: CDR1 SGHTA and CDR2 FQGTGA. CDR3 in amino acids: CASSLGGQGARQPQHF. CDR3 nucleotides: TGTGCCAGCAGCCTAGGGGGACAGGGGGCGCGTCAGCCCCAGCATTTT.

The gene calls are TRBV9 and TRBJ1-4; D not certain. The CDR3 consists of 14 residues. The germline V and J ends were trimmed by 3 bases and 7 bases, with 13 bases remaining between them. Germline V gives CDR1 SGDLS, CDR2 YYNGEE. CDR3 nucleotide sequence: TGTGCCAGCAGCGCGAGGATTGAAGGTGAAAAACTGTTTTTT. Translated, it gives CASSARIEGEKLFF.

This rearrangement joins TRBV27 to TRBJ1-2, with 9 bases matching TRBD1. J lost 3 bases, V lost 6 bases, and 8 bases had no gene match. CDR1 is MNHEY and CDR2 is SMNVEV in the germline V gene (reference sequence). CDR3 length: 15 residues. The CDR3 reads CASSQRTGDHYGYTF. For the CDR3, the DNA is TGTGCCAGCAGCCAGCGGACAGGGGATCACTATGGCTACACCTTC.